The 22 T cell receptor beta chains in this list originate from one sample, sequenced in a study of T cell responses to AZD1222 COVID-19 vaccine. Assay: immunoSEQ multiplex PCR; the TCRdb copy retains only in-frame clones and omits some. The table has about 60,000 clones, roughly 84% seen once; the top ten hold approximately 20%. Here the sequenced sample was peripheral blood, taken on day 0 of AZD1222 vaccination. These receptors all come from an adult in good health.

J is TRBJ1-1 and V is TRBV4-3; no clear D. Trimming pared 0 bases from V and 6 bases from J, leaving 17 bases between. Germline V lookup: CDR1 LGHNA, CDR2 YSLEER. The CDR3 extends over 16 amino acids. CDR3 region: CASSQDLVVGKAEAFF. As DNA, the CDR3 is TGCGCCAGCAGCCAAGATTTGGTGGTAGGGAAGGCTGAAGCTTTCTTT.

V gene TRBV5-1 combines with J gene TRBJ1-3; D gene unclear. Deletions cut 0 bases from V and 0 bases from J, with 4 bases between. The CDR3 extends over 14 amino acids. Germline CDR1 and CDR2: SGHRS and YFSETQ. The DNA of the CDR3 is TGCGCCAGCAGCTTGGAAAGCTCTGGAAACACCATATATTTT. Encoded protein: CASSLESSGNTIYF.

CDR3 amino acids: CASTLRGEAFF. CDR3 nucleotides: TGTGCCAGTACTTTACGGGGTGAGGCTTTCTTT. The rearrangement uses TRBV19 and TRBJ1-1, with no clear D. Trimming stripped 7 bases from V and 11 bases from J, with 14 bases between. The CDR3 has 11 amino acids. CDR1 LNHDA and CDR2 SQIVND come from the germline V gene (reference sequence).

A word on this clone: Relative to the germline gene, one junction end is altered; a read error may explain this. The CDR3 DNA sequence: TGTGCCAGCAGTCGCGGGCCTTACGGGCAGTACTTC. Protein sequence: CASSRGPYGQYF. J is TRBJ2-7 and V is TRBV12-3 or TRBV12-4; D may be TRBD2 (5 bases). CDR3 length equals 12 residues.

This clone was seen more than once but under ten times. The rearrangement uses TRBV7-2 and TRBJ2-7; D is uncertain. Germline CDR1 SGHTA, CDR2 FQGNSA. The CDR3 length is 13 residues. V gave up 0 bases and J gave up 2 bases, with 5 bases separating them. As DNA, the CDR3 is TGTGCCAGCAGCTTAGCGCAAACCTACGAGCAGTACGTC. It encodes CASSLAQTYEQYV.

The V and J genes are TRBV2 and TRBJ1-3, with D possibly matching TRBD1 (5 bases). V lost 6 bases and J lost 0, with 12 bases in between. Germline assignment: CDR1 SNHLY and CDR2 FYNNEI. This CDR3 comprises 15 residues. The CDR3, as DNA: TGTGCCAGCAGCATGACAGCTTTCTCTGGAAACACCATATATTTT. It encodes CASSMTAFSGNTIYF.

In this sample, this clone turned up once. The V gene is TRBV10-3, the J gene TRBJ2-3; TRBD2 might be the D (5 bases). Trimming removed 6 bases from V and 4 bases from J, with 17 bases in between. Germline V lookup: CDR1 ENHRY, CDR2 SYGVKD. The CDR3 contains 15 residues. CDR3 coding DNA: TGTGCCATCAGCGGATTACTAGTCGGGGCAGATACGCAGTATTTT. This encodes CAISGLLVGADTQYF.

The V call is TRBV7-9, the J call TRBJ2-1; 9 bases agree with TRBD2. The ends lost 9 bases at V and 6 bases at J; junction bases unmatched: 12. Looked up from germline, CDR1 is SEHNR and CDR2 is FQNEAQ (reference sequence). The CDR3 is 15 residues long. CDR3 protein: CASRPPGLAPNEQFF. CDR3 DNA sequence: TGTGCCAGTCGGCCCCCGGGACTAGCTCCCAATGAGCAGTTCTTC.

This clone occurred a few times. The rearrangement uses TRBV6-5 and TRBJ2-7, with TRBD1 matching over 10 bases. With V trimmed by 6 bases and J by 4 bases, 3 bases remained unmatched. The CDR3 covers 13 residues. Germline V lookup: CDR1 MNHEY, CDR2 SVGAGI. Here the CDR3 reads CASRRQGAYEQYF. In DNA form, the CDR3 reads TGTGCCAGCAGGAGACAGGGGGCGTACGAGCAGTACTTC.

The genes are TRBV7-3 and TRBJ2-7, with 10 bases aligning to TRBD2. In germline, CDR1 is SGHTA, CDR2 FQGTGA. The CDR3 length is 18 residues. Trimming removed 3 bases from V and 0 bases from J; junction bases left unmatched: 11. The CDR3 bases are TGTGCCAGCAGCTTGAACACGGACGGACTAGCGGCCTCCTACGAGCAGTACGTC. This translates into CASSLNTDGLAASYEQYV.

This chain uses TRBV5-6 with TRBJ1-2; 7 positions agree with TRBD1. The CDR3 runs to 13 residues. Looked up from germline, CDR1 is SGHDT and CDR2 is YYEEEE. V gave up 3 bases and J gave up 4 bases; unmatched junction bases: 3. In DNA form, the CDR3 reads TGTGCCAGCAGCTCCGGGACAGCCTATGGCTACACCTTC. Translating it yields CASSSGTAYGYTF.

The chain is built from TRBV11-3 and TRBJ2-1; TRBD1 might be the D (5 bases). The V end was cut by 3 bases, the J end by 0 bases, with 9 bases between. This CDR3 has 15 amino acids. Germline V CDR1 and CDR2: SGHNT, YENEEA. Here the CDR3 DNA reads TGTGCCAGCAGCTTGGGGCGGAACTCCTACAATGAGCAGTTCTTC. It encodes CASSLGRNSYNEQFF.

The gene calls are TRBV18 and TRBJ1-1; no clear D gene. This CDR3 has 15 residues. Germline lookup yields CDR1 KGHSH and CDR2 LQKENI. V shed 1 base and J shed 0 bases, with 9 bases lying between them. The CDR3 DNA reads as TGTGCCAGCTCACCACGGGAAACCCTGAACACTGAAGCTTTCTTT. Its translation: CASSPRETLNTEAFF.

CDR3 DNA sequence: TGTGCCAGCAGTTTAAGGACAGGGCTGGGGGCTTTCTTT. Its protein product is CASSLRTGLGAFF. The chain links TRBV12-3 or TRBV12-4 to TRBJ1-1; 8 bases agree with TRBD1. The CDR3 consists of 13 residues. Losses at the gene ends were 2 bases for V and 11 bases for J; bases not matched to a gene: 7.

The chain links TRBV30 to TRBJ1-5, with 10 bases identical to TRBD1. The germline V gene encodes CDR1 GTSNPN and CDR2 SVGIG (reference sequence). This CDR3 has 13 residues. With V trimmed by 5 bases and J by 5 bases, 3 bases remained unmatched. CDR3 protein: CAWGTGEDQPQHF. As DNA, the CDR3 is TGTGCCTGGGGGACAGGGGAGGATCAGCCCCAGCATTTT.

CDR3: CASSLARVVPGELFF. The DNA for the CDR3 is TGCGCCAGCAGCTTGGCCCGAGTGGTCCCCGGGGAGCTGTTTTTT. The chain employs TRBV5-1 and TRBJ2-2, with unresolved D. The germline V and J ends were trimmed by 0 bases and 6 bases, with 12 bases remaining between them. The CDR3 runs to 15 residues. The germline gives CDR1 SGHRS, CDR2 YFSETQ.

The chain links TRBV7-2 to TRBJ1-2, with TRBD1 as a possible D gene (6 bases). CDR1 and CDR2 from the germline V gene are SGHTA and FQGNSA. The V gene lost 4 bases and the J gene lost 4 bases, with 13 bases spanning the gap. There are 14 residues in the CDR3. The CDR3 coding sequence is TGTGCCAGCAGCTCCCGGCGGACAGTCTATGGCTACACCTTC. It translates to CASSSRRTVYGYTF.

The chain uses TRBV23-1 and TRBJ2-6; 7 nucleotides line up with TRBD1. TRBV23-1 is an ORF for which the function is uncertain. With 7 bases clipped from V and 1 base from J, the junction kept 16 bases outside the gene matches. This CDR3 contains 19 residues. This chain's CDR3 is CASIPWDSLKKSGANVLTF. CDR3 bases: TGCGCCAGCATTCCCTGGGACAGCTTAAAAAAATCTGGGGCCAACGTCCTGACTTTC.

The rearrangement uses TRBV6-2 or TRBV6-3 and TRBJ2-1; unclear D gene. CDR1 is MNHEY, CDR2 SVGEGT, per germline. The length of the CDR3 is 17 residues. The V and J ends lost 4 bases and 0 bases respectively, with 16 bases between them. CDR3 DNA sequence: TGTGCCAGCAGTTCTCGCCCCAGGCCCTCCTCCTACAATGAGCAGTTCTTC. This sequence encodes CASSSRPRPSSYNEQFF.

The chain joins TRBV10-3 to TRBJ2-7; 9 bases map to TRBD1. The V gene end was trimmed by 3 bases and the J gene end by 0 bases; junction bases not matched to a gene: 9. In germline, CDR1 is ENHRY, CDR2 SYGVKD. This CDR3 comprises 17 residues. The CDR3 nucleotides read TGTGCCATCAGTGACTCTAAGGACAGGGGCAGCTCCTACGAGCAGTACGTC. It is translated as CAISDSKDRGSSYEQYV.

The V call is TRBV10-3, the J call TRBJ2-1, with D unresolved. Trimming pared 4 bases from V and 6 bases from J, leaving 7 bases between. The CDR3 is 12 residues long. Germline lookup yields CDR1 ENHRY and CDR2 SYGVKD. CDR3 DNA: TGTGCCATCAGTGGGCAGTTCAATGAGCAGTTCTTC. Its translation is CAISGQFNEQFF.

The chain joins TRBV7-9 to TRBJ1-2; no clear D gene. Germline CDR1 SEHNR, CDR2 FQNEAQ (reference sequence). Trimming shortened V by 7 bases and J by 2 bases, and 11 bases separated the two germline ends. The CDR3 has 13 residues. The CDR3 nucleotides read TGTGCCAGCACGCAAGCACAAAACTATGGCTACACCTTC. Its translation is CASTQAQNYGYTF. The full variable domain, its missing parts supplied by reference TRBV7-9 and TRBJ1-2, is DTGVSQNPRHKITKRGQNVTFRCDPISEHNRLYWYRQTLGQGPEFLTYFQNEAQLEKSRLLSDRFSAERPKGSFSTLEIQRTEQGDSAMYLCASTQAQNYGYTFGSGTRLTVV.